This T cell receptor beta chain was sequenced for a study of siplizumab effects on memory and regulatory T cells. CDR1 and CDR2 from the germline V gene are SSHAT and FNYEAQ (reference sequence). This CDR3 has 15 amino acids. Comments on this clone: Relative to the germline gene, one junction end is altered; a read error may explain this.

Some clones are missing from TCRdb's copy, which holds only in-frame ones; the method was immunoSEQ multiplex PCR. The sample consists of around 7,400 clones, more than 60% of them appearing once. The sample was effector memory CD8+ T cells sorted from blood. Subset defined: unstimulated CD8+ effector memory T cells. The TCR comes from a human donor in good health. The rearrangement uses TRBV7-7 and TRBJ2-1; 12 nucleotides align to TRBD2. The CDR3 nucleotides are TGCGCCAGCAGCCAAAGACTAGCGGGAGTTGTTGAGCAGTTCTTC. Its translation is CASSQRLAGVVEQFF. The entire variable domain, with the rest obtained from reference TRBV7-7 and TRBJ2-1, is as follows: GAGVSQSPRYKVTKRGQDVTLRCDPISSHATLYWYQQALGQGPEFLTYFNYEAQPDKSGLPSDRFSAERPEGSISTLTIQRTEQRDSAMYRCASSQRLAGVVEQFFGPGTRLTVL.